The following is a TCR beta chain sequence with its context. Antigen: not known. The data were obtained in a study of human T cells and chemical hapten exposure. Regarding the study as a whole: Those TCRs sitting above 1 in 1000 frequency stayed the same with DPC sensitization.

Time point denoted: pre-sensitization, week 0. The sample's treatment: therapeutic diphenylcyclopropenone sensitization with weekly scalp DPC. TCRdb re-analysed the RACE reads in MiXCR, keeping a single row per CDR3 protein. The sample shows some 330,000 distinct CDR3 sequences, approximately 5.8% of them seen only once. From germline, CDR1 is DFQATT and CDR2 SNEGSKA (reference sequence). The trim removed 6 bases at V and 4 bases at J, leaving 7 bases unmatched. The CDR3 loop spans 13 amino acids. V gene TRBV20-1 combines with J gene TRBJ2-7, with 9 bases lining up with TRBD2. The TCR was taken from a woman between 18 and 29 years old with alopecia areata. Some clones in this sample may be carry-over from other donors' samples. Here the sequenced sample was whole blood, taken in connection with sensitization to the hapten diphenylcyclopropenone (DPC). The CDR3 reads CSAASAGGYEQYF. The CDR3 region has the DNA TGCAGTGCCGCCTCGGCGGGGGGGTACGAGCAGTACTTC.